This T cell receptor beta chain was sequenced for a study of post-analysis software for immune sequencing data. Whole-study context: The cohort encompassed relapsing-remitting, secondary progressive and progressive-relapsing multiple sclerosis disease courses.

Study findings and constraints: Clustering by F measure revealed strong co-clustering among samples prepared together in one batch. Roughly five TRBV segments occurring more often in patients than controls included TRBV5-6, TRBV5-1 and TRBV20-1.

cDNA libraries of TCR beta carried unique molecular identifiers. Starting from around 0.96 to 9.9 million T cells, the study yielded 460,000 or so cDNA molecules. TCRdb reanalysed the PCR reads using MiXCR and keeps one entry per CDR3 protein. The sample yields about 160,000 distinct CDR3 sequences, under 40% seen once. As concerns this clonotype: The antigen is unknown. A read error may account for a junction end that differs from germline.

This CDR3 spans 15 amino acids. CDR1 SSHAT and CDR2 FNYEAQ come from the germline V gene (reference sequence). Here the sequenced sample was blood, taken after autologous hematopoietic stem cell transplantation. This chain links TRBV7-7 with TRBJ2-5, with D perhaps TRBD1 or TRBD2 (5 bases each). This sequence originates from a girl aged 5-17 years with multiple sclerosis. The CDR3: CASSSGRAVGETQYF. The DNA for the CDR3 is TGTGCTAGCAGCTCGGGACGAGCGGTAGGGGAGACCCAGTACTTC.